The TCR beta chain under discussion was sequenced for a study of cytomegalovirus exposure and HLA in healthy donors. This clone appeared once. Method: immunoSEQ multiplex PCR; TCRdb's copy keeps in-frame clones and lacks some. This table holds about 160,000 clones, about 89% found once. This CDR3 spans 15 amino acids. Trimming pared 2 bases from V and 4 bases from J, leaving 10 bases between. Looked up from germline, CDR1 is SGHRS and CDR2 is YFSETQ. This clonotype was obtained from a woman aged 18-29 years in good health and CMV-seropositive. The sequenced sample consisted of PBMCs. The V call is TRBV5-1, the J call TRBJ1-6, with a tentative D call TRBD1 (6 bases). The CDR3 region has the DNA TGCGCCAGCAGCTTAGGACAGACGTATAATTCACCCCTCCACTTT. Residues: CASSLGQTYNSPLHF.